The present entry profiles one TCR beta chain with its context. The antigen is not known. The data derive from a study of shared clonotypes between healthy human individuals. Naive CD8 cells comprised CD45RO-negative, CCR7-positively selected cells, excluding terminally differentiated effector memory CD45RA+ cells. The CDR3 has 16 amino acids. V was shortened by 1 base and J by 1 base, with 13 bases between the two germline ends. Per germline, CDR1 MGHRA and CDR2 YSYEKL. Assay runs were performed at deep level. This table comes from immunoSEQ multiplex PCR, and its TCRdb copy is limited to in-frame clones, with some not included. The sample holds under 600,000 clones, 95% to 98% seen once. Study findings and constraints: Specimens sampled were limited to blood, with tissue repertoires likely differing.

Sequenced sample: naive CD8+ T cells sorted from blood. The J gene is TRBJ2-5, the V gene TRBV4-1, with D perhaps matching TRBD1 (5 bases). The receptor was derived from a man aged 25-45 years in good health. The CDR3 sequence: CASSQVPPGFQETQYF. In DNA, the CDR3 is TGCGCCAGCAGCCAAGTCCCCCCAGGGTTCCAAGAGACCCAGTACTTC.